This T cell receptor beta chain was documented in a study of T cell repertoires in cytomegalovirus infection. Looking at the study overall: The study used recently identified HLA-C-restricted and well-studied HLA-B-restricted CMV epitopes. Public signatures in TCR beta pointed to CMV infection and matching HLA type.

Whole-study results and caveats: CMV carriers with the relevant HLA were identified by cumulative public TCR beta family frequency. It was HLA-C-restricted CMV-specific TCR beta clonotypes that dominated the response ex vivo.

TCRdb re-called the reads with MiXCR, one entry per CDR3 protein. The sample records roughly 920,000 distinct CDR3 sequences, around 32% being singletons. Details on this clonotype: The antigen remains unidentified.

Trimming pared 0 bases from V and 2 bases from J, leaving 12 bases between. The CDR3 has 16 amino acids. Germline values: CDR1 KGHDR, CDR2 SFDVKD. The TCR sequence derives from a human donor in good health (CMV status not recorded). Some clones in this sample may be carry-over from other donors' samples. The sample was cultured CD8+ T cells from PBMCs, taken from culture after CMV antigen stimulation. This sequence joins TRBV24-1 and TRBJ2-5; D not certain. The CDR3 DNA follows: TGTGCCACCAGTGATTTGCAGATCGGCGGTCAAGAGACCCAGTACTTC. Amino acids: CATSDLQIGGQETQYF.